The sequence of this T cell receptor beta chain was determined in a study of cytomegalovirus exposure and HLA in healthy donors. Study-wide findings and caveats: A later analysis associated about 18,000 TCR beta sequences with HLA alleles at a 0.05 false discovery rate. A link between a missense DCLRE1C variant and TCR beta V- and J-gene trimming emerged from a later analysis. Diagnosis of cytomegalovirus status made by the classifier reportedly showed high specificity and sensitivity. The study designated some 180 TCR beta chains cytomegalovirus-associated.

This PCR relied on a set of 60 Vbeta primers and 13 Jbeta primers. Sequenced by immunoSEQ multiplex PCR; TCRdb stores in-frame clones only, minus some. The sample lists under 200,000 clones; roughly 80% were seen once. Germline CDR1 is SNHLY and CDR2 is FYNNEI. Trimming stripped 2 bases from V and 3 bases from J, with 7 bases between. This CDR3 is built from 13 residues. To note about this clone: Its target is unknown.

This chain uses TRBV2 with TRBJ1-2; D remains unclear. This TCR was sampled from a human donor in good health. Sample: PBMCs. CDR3 nucleotides: TGTGCCAGCAGTGAAAGTACTTACTATGGCTACACCTTC. Encoded protein: CASSESTYYGYTF.